The next 15 T cell receptor beta chains were all read from a single sample in a study of T-cell memory formation after mild COVID-19 (dated by TCRdb to 2020 to 2023). Library preparation was by 5' RACE. Sequenced using an Illumina NovaSeq 6000. The public reads were reanalyzed by TCRdb: fastp trimming at Q25, MiXCR alignment, in-frame beta chains only. Rows merge per CDR3 protein into single entries with the most common DNA and genes. This sample is represented by around 440,000 distinct CDR3 sequences; roughly 20% of them were singletons. Of the sample, about 12% falls within the top ten clones. The material sequenced was PBMCs or a T cell subset sorted from them (not recorded which). Receptor source: an adult woman who had mild COVID-19 (a few samples of this study predate the infection). The sample titles of this study are shuffled in the database, so cell type and time point are left out; the donor was told from shared clones.

Only a few counts were recorded for this clonotype. The CDR3 DNA reads as TGCAGCTTCGAGGGAACAGGCTACAATGAGCAGTTCTTC. Translation gives CSFEGTGYNEQFF. This chain uses TRBV29-1 with TRBJ2-1; D possibly matches TRBD1 or TRBD2 (5 bases each). V was pared by 8 bases and J by 3 bases, with 14 bases between. CDR3 size: 13 residues. Germline lookup yields CDR1 SQVTM and CDR2 ANQGSEA.

This clonotype was detected a few times. The CDR3 sequence is CASSKSGTGRSGANVLTF. CDR3 in DNA: TGTGCCAGCAGTAAATCCGGGACAGGGCGATCTGGGGCCAACGTCCTGACTTTC. The V gene is TRBV7-3, the J gene TRBJ2-6; 9 nucleotides line up with TRBD1. The CDR3 has 18 amino acids. Trimming at V came to 6 bases and at J to 1 base, leaving 10 bases not matched to a gene. Germline lookup yields CDR1 SGHTA and CDR2 FQGTGA.

This clonotype was counted a few times. CDR3 DNA: TGTGCCAGCAGCCATCAACTAGCGGAAGCGTATAGCACAGATACGCAGTATTTT. Translation gives CASSHQLAEAYSTDTQYF. The V gene is TRBV3-1, the J gene TRBJ2-3, with TRBD2 matching over 8 bases. Looked up from germline, CDR1 is LGHDT and CDR2 is YNNKEL (reference sequence). V lost 3 bases to trimming and J lost 0 bases; unmatched junction nucleotides: 11. This CDR3 spans 18 amino acids.

The J gene is TRBJ2-1, the V gene TRBV13; no clear D gene. The length of the CDR3 is 13 residues. V was cut by 6 bases and J by 7 bases, with 13 bases left in between. Germline values: CDR1 PRHDT, CDR2 FYEKMQ (reference sequence). CDR3 DNA sequence: TGTGCCAGCAGGGTGGCCCCTTGGAATGAGCAGTTCTTC. As protein: CASRVAPWNEQFF.

The chain carries TRBV4-1 and TRBJ2-7, with a tentative D call TRBD1 (5 bases). The V gene lost 1 base and the J gene lost 5 bases, with 9 bases spanning the gap. Germline lookup yields CDR1 MGHRA and CDR2 YSYEKL. This CDR3 comprises 13 residues. Here the CDR3 DNA reads TGCGCCAGCAGCCAAGTCCCAGGGCACGAGCAGTACTTC. Its translation: CASSQVPGHEQYF.

This clonotype was picked up a small number of times. The DNA of the CDR3 is TGCAGTGCTAGTCCCCAGACGTTGTCCGGGACAGGGGTTGACGAGCAGTACTTC. Its protein product is CSASPQTLSGTGVDEQYF. The rearrangement uses TRBV20-1 and TRBJ2-7; 10 nucleotides agree with TRBD1. V lost 3 bases and J lost 5; bases outside the gene matches: 19. The CDR3 totals 18 residues. Germline V CDR1 and CDR2: DFQATT, SNEGSKA (reference sequence).

The V and J genes are TRBV6-2 or TRBV6-3 and TRBJ2-7; TRBD2 might be the D (6 bases). Germline V CDR1 and CDR2: MNHEY, SVGEGT. The CDR3 runs 10 residues. V dropped 4 bases and J dropped 13 bases, with 11 bases sitting between them. The DNA for the CDR3 is TGTGCCAGCAGTTTCGGGACTCCTTACTTC. Translating gives CASSFGTPYF.

This clonotype has only a few counts. The chain joins TRBV5-1 to TRBJ1-4; unclear D gene. The CDR3 length is 15 residues. Germline CDR1 SGHRS, CDR2 YFSETQ. V lost 4 bases and J 5 bases, leaving 15 bases between the germline ends. Here the CDR3 DNA reads TGCGCCAGCAGCGAGCACGGTGAGCGGAATGAAAAACTGTTTTTT. Residues: CASSEHGERNEKLFF.

In its sample, this clonotype was seen a few times. This rearrangement joins TRBV19 to TRBJ2-2; a weak D match, TRBD2 (6 bases). The CDR3 is 15 residues long. Germline loops: CDR1 LNHDA, CDR2 SQIVND (reference sequence). Trimming removed 3 bases from V and 0 bases from J, with 8 bases in between. In nucleotides, the CDR3 is TGTGCCAGTAGTATTGGAGGGACGAACACCGGGGAGCTGTTTTTT. Protein product: CASSIGGTNTGELFF. The whole variable domain, remainder taken from reference TRBV19 and TRBJ2-2, is DGGITQSPKYLFRKEGQNVTLSCEQNLNHDAMYWYRQDPGQGLRLIYYSQIVNDFQKGDIAEGYSVSREKKESFPLTVTSAQKNPTAFYLCASSIGGTNTGELFFGEGSRLTVL.

Many counts were recorded for this clonotype. The chain is built from TRBV7-9 and TRBJ1-1; D unclear. Trimming left V 2 bases short and J 4 bases short, with 2 bases between. The CDR3 is 11 residues long. Germline V gives CDR1 SEHNR, CDR2 FQNEAQ (reference sequence). The chain's CDR3 is CASSLSTEAFF. In nucleotides, the CDR3 is TGTGCCAGCAGCTTAAGCACTGAAGCTTTCTTT.

A single count supports this clonotype. V and J are TRBV6-5 and TRBJ2-1, with 8 bases that match TRBD2. The CDR3 spans 15 residues. The germline V gene encodes CDR1 MNHEY and CDR2 SVGAGI. Trimming removed 0 bases from V and 6 bases from J; junction bases left unmatched: 4. Here the CDR3 DNA reads TGTGCCAGCAGTTACTCGGTAGCGGGATTCAATGAGCAGTTCTTC. It specifies CASSYSVAGFNEQFF.

The rearrangement joins TRBV18 to TRBJ2-5; D is unclear. V was shortened by 5 bases and J by 2 bases, with 18 bases between the two germline ends. The germline V gene encodes CDR1 KGHSH and CDR2 LQKENI. The CDR3 extends over 16 amino acids. CDR3 nucleotides: TGTGCCAGCTCATCTGTCGGGCTCGGTGGGCAAGAGACCCAGTACTTC. It is translated as CASSSVGLGGQETQYF. Looking up the rest from reference TRBV18 and TRBJ2-5 gives the full variable domain: NAGVMQNPRHLVRRRGQEARLRCSPMKGHSHVYWYRQLPEEGLKFMVYLQKENIIDESGMPKERFSAEFPKEGPSILRIQQVVRGDSAAYFCASSSVGLGGQETQYFGPGTRLLVL.

The chain employs TRBV9 and TRBJ2-3; weak D call: TRBD1 (6 bases). This CDR3 is built from 14 residues. The V gene's germline CDR1 is SGDLS and CDR2 YYNGEE. The germline V and J ends were trimmed by 8 bases and 2 bases, with 15 bases remaining between them. The CDR3 DNA sequence: TGTGCCAGTTCAGATGCAGGGGACACAGATACGCAGTATTTT. This codes for CASSDAGDTDTQYF.

The table lists this clonotype with many counts. The gene calls are TRBV5-1 and TRBJ2-5; D not resolved. Per germline, CDR1 SGHRS and CDR2 YFSETQ. Trimming took off 3 bases at V and 5 bases at J, with 8 bases between the two ends. This CDR3 region has 12 residues. DNA for the CDR3: TGCGCCAGCAGCTCGCCACTCGAGACCCAGTACTTC. This codes for CASSSPLETQYF.

The sample holds a few counts of this clonotype. The chain uses TRBV20-1 and TRBJ2-3; no reliable D call. The CDR3 is 12 amino acids. Deletions cut 1 base from V and 4 bases from J, with 6 bases between. Looked up from germline, CDR1 is DFQATT and CDR2 is SNEGSKA (reference sequence). CDR3 bases: TGCAGTGCTAGAGTTGACGCAGATACGCAGTATTTT. This translates into CSARVDADTQYF.